The clone carrying this T cell receptor (beta chain) has at least ten counts. Time point: newly diagnosed GD, antithyroid drugs for less than 3 months. Construction of the TCR library relied on RNA isolated from PBMCs. This record belongs to a study of regulatory T cells in long-lasting Graves disease. Study at large: Antithyroid drugs had been taken under 3 months by newly diagnosed Graves' patients.

The germline V gene has CDR1 DFQATT and CDR2 SNEGSKA (reference sequence). V shed 5 bases, J shed 4 bases, and the junction held 10 bases outside the gene matches. The CDR3 totals 15 residues. Libraries of TCR beta came from iRepertoire HTBI primers plus Arm-PCR of CDR3 regions. TCRdb ran MiXCR on the multiplex PCR reads and lists one entry per CDR3 protein. This table holds some 250,000 distinct CDR3 sequences, 15% to 20% found once. These data also formed part of another study, on T cells in Graves' hyperthyroidism and ophthalmopathy. That work contributes: During a first-round RT-PCR of the TCR CDR3, the HTBI primer set was used.

The receptor's source is a woman in her twenties or thirties with Graves disease. The chain employs TRBV20-1 and TRBJ1-2; 10 nucleotides match TRBD1. The material was peripheral blood mononuclear cells (PBMCs), obtained at new diagnosis, from a patient treated with antithyroid drugs. CDR3 nucleotide sequence: TGCAGTGCTGAAAGCTGGGACAGGGGCGGCTATGGCTACACCTTC. It is translated as CSAESWDRGGYGYTF.